The T cell receptor (beta chain) under discussion was sequenced for a study of blood T cell repertoires in COVID-19. V trimming: 6 bases; J trimming: 7 bases; junction bases outside the gene matches: 10. The CDR3 extends over 14 amino acids. Germline CDR1 reads SNHLY; CDR2 reads FYNNEI. Some clones are missing from TCRdb's copy, which holds only in-frame ones; the method was immunoSEQ multiplex PCR. Of approximately 130,000 clones listed, 70% to 90% are singletons. Across about two dozen US areas, participants ranged in age from roughly 18 to 95 years. V is TRBV2 and J is TRBJ1-2; 8 bases are shared with TRBD1. What was sequenced was PBMCs or T cells enriched from blood (not recorded which). The source is a woman between 45 and 65 years old who had recovered from COVID-19. CDR3 protein: CASRGTGIRLGYTF. The CDR3 DNA sequence: TGTGCCAGCAGAGGGACAGGTATACGTCTTGGCTACACCTTC.